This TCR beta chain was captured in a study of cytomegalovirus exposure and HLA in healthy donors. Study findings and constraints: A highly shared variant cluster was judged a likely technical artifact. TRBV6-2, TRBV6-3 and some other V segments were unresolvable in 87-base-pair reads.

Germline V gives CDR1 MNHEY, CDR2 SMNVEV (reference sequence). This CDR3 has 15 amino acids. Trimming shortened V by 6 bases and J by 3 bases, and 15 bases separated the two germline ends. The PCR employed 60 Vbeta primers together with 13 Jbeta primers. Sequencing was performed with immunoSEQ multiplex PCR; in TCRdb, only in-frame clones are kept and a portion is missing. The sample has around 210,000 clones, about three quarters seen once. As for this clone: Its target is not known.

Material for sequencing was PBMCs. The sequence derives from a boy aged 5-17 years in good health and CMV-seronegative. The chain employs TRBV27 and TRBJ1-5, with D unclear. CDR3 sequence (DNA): TGTGCCAGCAGCCCTGGGCCCAGAATCAATCAGCCCCAGCATTTT. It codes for CASSPGPRINQPQHF.